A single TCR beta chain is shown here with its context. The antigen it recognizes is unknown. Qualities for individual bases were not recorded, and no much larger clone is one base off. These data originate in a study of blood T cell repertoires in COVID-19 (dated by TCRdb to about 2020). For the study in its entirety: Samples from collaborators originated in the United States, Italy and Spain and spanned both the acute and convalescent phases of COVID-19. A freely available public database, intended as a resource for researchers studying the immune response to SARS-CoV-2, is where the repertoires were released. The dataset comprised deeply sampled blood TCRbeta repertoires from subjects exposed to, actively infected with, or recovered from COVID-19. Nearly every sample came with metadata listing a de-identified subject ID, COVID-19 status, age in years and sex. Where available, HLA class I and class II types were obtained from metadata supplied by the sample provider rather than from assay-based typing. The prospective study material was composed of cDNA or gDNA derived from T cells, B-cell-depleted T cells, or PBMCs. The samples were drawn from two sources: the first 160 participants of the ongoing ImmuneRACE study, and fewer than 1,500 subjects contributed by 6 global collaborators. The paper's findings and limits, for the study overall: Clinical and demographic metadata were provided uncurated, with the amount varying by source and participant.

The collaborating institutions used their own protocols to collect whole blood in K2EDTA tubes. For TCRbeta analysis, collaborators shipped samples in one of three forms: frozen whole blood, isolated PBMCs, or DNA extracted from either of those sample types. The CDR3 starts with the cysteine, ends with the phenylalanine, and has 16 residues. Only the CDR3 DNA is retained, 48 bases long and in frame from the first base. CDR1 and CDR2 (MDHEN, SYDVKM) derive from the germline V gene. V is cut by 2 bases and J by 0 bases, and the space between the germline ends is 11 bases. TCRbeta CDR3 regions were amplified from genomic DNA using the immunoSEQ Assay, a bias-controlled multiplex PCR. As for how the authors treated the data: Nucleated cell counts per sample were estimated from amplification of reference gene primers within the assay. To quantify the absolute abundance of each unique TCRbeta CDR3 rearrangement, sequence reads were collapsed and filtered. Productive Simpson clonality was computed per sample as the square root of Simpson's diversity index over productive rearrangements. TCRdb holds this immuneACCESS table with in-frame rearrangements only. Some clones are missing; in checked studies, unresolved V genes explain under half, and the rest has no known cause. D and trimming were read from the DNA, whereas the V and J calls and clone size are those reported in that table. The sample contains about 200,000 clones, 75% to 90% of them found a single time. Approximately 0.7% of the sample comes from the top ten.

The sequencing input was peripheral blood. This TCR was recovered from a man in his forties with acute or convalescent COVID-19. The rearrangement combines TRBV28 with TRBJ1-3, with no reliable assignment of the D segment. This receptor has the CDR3 CASSLLGAYSGNTIYF. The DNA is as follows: TGTGCCAGCAGTTTACTGGGCGCGTACTCTGGAAACACCATATATTTT.